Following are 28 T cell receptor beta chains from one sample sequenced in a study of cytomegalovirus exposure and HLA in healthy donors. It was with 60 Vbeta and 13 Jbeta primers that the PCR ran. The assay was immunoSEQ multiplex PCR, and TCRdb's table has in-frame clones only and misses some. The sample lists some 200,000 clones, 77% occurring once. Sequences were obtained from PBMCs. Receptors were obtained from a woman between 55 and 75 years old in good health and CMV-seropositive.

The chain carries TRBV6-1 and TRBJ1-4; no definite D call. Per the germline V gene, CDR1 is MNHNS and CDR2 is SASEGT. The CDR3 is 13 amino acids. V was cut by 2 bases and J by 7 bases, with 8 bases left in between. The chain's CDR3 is CASSELGGEKLFF. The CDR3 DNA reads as TGTGCCAGCAGTGAACTCGGTGGTGAAAAACTGTTTTTT.

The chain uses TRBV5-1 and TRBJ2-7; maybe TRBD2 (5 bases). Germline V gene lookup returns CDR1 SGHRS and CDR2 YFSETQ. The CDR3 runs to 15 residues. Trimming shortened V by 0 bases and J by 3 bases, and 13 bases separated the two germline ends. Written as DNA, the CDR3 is TGCGCCAGCAGCTTGGGGGAGATGATCTACTACGAGCAGTACTTC. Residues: CASSLGEMIYYEQYF.

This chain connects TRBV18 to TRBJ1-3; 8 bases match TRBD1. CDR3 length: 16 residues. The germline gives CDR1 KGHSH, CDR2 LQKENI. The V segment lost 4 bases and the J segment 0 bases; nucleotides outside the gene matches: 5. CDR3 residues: CASSLTGTGSGNTIYF. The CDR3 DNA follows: TGTGCCAGCTCACTGACTGGGACAGGCTCTGGAAACACCATATATTTT.

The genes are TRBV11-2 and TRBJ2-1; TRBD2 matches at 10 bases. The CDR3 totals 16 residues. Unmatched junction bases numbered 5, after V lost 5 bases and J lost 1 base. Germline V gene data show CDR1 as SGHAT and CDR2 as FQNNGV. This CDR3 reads CASSGGGLASYNEQFF. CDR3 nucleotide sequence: TGTGCCAGCAGCGGGGGGGGACTAGCGTCCTACAATGAGCAGTTCTTC.

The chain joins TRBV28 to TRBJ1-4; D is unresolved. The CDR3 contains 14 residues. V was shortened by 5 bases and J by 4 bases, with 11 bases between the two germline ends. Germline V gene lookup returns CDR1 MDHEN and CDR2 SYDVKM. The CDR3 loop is CASSVRGLNEKLFF. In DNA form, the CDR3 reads TGTGCCAGCAGTGTACGGGGTCTTAATGAAAAACTGTTTTTT.

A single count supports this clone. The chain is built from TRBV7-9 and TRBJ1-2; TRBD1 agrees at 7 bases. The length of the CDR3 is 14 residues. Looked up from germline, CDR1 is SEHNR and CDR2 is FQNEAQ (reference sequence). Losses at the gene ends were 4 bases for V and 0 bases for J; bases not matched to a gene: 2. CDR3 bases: TGTGCCAGCAGCTCAACAGGGGCTAACTATGGCTACACCTTC. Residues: CASSSTGANYGYTF.

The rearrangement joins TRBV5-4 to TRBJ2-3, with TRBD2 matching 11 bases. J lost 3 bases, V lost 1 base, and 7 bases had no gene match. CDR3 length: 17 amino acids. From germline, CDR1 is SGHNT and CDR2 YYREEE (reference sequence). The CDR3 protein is CASSLSSGGATTDTQYF. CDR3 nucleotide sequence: TGTGCCAGCAGCTTGAGTAGCGGGGGGGCTACGACAGATACGCAGTATTTT.

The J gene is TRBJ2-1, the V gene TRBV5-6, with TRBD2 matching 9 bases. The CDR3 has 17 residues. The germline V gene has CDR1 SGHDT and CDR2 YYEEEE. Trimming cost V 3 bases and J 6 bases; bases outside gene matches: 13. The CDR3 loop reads CASSWAITGLAGNEQFF. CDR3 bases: TGTGCCAGCAGCTGGGCTATAACGGGACTAGCTGGCAATGAGCAGTTCTTC.

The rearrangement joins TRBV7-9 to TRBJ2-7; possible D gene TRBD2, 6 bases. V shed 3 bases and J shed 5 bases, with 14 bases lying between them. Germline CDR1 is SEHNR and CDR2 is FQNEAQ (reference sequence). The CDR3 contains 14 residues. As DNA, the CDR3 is TGTGCCAGCAGCTTTAGTGCAGGGAGGAACGAGCAGTACTTC. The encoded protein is CASSFSAGRNEQYF.

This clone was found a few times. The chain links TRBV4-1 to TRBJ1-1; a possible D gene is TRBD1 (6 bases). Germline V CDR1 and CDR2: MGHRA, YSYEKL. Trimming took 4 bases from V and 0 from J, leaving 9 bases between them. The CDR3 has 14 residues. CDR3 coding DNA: TGCGCCAGCAGCCCCTGGACAGTGAACACTGAAGCTTTCTTT. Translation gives CASSPWTVNTEAFF.

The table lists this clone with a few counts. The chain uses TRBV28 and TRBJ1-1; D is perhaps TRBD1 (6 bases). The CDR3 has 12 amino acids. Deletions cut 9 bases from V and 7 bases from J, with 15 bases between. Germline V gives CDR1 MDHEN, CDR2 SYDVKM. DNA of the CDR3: TGTGCCAGTTCAACAGGGATTCTTGAAGCTTTCTTT. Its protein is CASSTGILEAFF.

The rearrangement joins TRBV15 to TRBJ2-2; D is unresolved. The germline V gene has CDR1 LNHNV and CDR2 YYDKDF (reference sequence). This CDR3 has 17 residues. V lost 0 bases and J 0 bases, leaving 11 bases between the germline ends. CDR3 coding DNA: TGTGCCACCAGCAGAGATGTCACAGTCGCGAACACCGGGGAGCTGTTTTTT. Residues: CATSRDVTVANTGELFF.

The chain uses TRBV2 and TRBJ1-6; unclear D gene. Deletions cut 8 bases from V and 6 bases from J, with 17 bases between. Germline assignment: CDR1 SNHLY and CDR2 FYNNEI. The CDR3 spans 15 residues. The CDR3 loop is CASRRRVTSNSPLHF. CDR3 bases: TGTGCCAGCCGGAGGAGGGTGACCTCTAATTCACCCCTCCACTTT.

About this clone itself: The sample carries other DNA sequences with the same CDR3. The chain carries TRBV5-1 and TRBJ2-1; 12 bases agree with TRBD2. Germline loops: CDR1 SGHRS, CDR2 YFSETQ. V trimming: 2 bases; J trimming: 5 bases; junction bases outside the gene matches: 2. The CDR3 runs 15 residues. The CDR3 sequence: CASSLRLAGDNEQFF. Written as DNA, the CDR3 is TGCGCCAGCAGCTTAAGACTAGCGGGAGACAATGAGCAGTTCTTC.

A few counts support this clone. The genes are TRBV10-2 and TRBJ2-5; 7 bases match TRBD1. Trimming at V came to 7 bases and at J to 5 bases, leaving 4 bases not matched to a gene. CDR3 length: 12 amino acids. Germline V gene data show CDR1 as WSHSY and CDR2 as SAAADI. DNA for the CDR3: TGCGCCAGCAAGGGGGCCTCCGAGACCCAGTACTTC. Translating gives CASKGASETQYF.

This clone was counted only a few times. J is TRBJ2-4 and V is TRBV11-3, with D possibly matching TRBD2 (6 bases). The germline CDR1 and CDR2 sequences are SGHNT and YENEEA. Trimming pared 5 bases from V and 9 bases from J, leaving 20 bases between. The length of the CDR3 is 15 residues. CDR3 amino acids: CASSQGSGGSGIQYF. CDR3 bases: TGTGCCAGCAGCCAAGGGTCCGGGGGATCGGGCATTCAGTACTTC. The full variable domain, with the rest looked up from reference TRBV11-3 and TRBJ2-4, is EAGVVQSPRYKIIEKKQPVAFWCNPISGHNTLYWYLQNLGQGPELLIRYENEEAVDDSQLPKDRFSAERLKGVDSTLKIQPAELGDSAVYLCASSQGSGGSGIQYFGAGTRLSVL.

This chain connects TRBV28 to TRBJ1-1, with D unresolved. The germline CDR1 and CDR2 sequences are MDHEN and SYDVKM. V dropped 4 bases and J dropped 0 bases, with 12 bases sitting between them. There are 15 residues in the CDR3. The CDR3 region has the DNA TGTGCCAGCAGTTCCCAAACGGGGTTGAACACTGAAGCTTTCTTT. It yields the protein CASSSQTGLNTEAFF.

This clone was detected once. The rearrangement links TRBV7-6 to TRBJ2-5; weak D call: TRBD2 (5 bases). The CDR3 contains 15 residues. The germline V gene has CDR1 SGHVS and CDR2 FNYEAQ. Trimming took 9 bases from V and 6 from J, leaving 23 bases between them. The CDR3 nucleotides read TGTGCCAGGGGAGAGAAGGACTTGATATCGAAGACCCAGTACTTC. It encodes CARGEKDLISKTQYF.

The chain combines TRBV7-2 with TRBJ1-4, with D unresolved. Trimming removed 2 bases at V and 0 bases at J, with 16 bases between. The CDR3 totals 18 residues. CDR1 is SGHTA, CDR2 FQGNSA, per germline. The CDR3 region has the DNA TGTGCCAGCAGCTTACGCAGAGGCGTTCAAGCAACTAATGAAAAACTGTTTTTT. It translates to CASSLRRGVQATNEKLFF.

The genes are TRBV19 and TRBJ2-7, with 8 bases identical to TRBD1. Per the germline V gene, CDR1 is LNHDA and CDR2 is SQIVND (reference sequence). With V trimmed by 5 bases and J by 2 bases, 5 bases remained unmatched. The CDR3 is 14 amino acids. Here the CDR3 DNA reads TGTGCCAGTAGTTGGACAGGGAAAACCTACGAGCAGTACTTC. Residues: CASSWTGKTYEQYF. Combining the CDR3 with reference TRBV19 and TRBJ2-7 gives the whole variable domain DGGITQSPKYLFRKEGQNVTLSCEQNLNHDAMYWYRQDPGQGLRLIYYSQIVNDFQKGDIAEGYSVSREKKESFPLTVTSAQKNPTAFYLCASSWTGKTYEQYFGPGTRLTVT.

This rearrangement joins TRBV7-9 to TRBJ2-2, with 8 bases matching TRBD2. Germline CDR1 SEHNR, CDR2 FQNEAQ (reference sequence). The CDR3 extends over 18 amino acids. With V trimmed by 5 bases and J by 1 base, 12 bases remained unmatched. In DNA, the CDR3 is TGTGCCAGCAGCCCACGGCAGGCGGGGGGAAAGAACACCGGGGAGCTGTTTTTT. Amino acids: CASSPRQAGGKNTGELFF.

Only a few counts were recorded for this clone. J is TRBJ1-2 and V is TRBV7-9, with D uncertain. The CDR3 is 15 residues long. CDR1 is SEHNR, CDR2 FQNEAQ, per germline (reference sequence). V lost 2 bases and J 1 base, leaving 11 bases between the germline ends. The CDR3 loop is CASSLRRACNYGYTF. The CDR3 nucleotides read TGTGCCAGCAGCTTAAGGAGGGCCTGTAACTATGGCTACACCTTC.

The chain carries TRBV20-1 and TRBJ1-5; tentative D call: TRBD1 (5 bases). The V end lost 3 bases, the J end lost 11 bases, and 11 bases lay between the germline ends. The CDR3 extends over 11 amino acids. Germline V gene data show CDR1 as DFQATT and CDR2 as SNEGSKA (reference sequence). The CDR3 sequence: CSARGPSTQHF. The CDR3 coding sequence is TGCAGTGCTAGGGGGCCCAGCACCCAGCATTTT.

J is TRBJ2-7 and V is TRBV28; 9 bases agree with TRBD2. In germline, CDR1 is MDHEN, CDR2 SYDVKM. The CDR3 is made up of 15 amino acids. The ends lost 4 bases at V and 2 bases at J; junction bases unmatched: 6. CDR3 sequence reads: CASSSRLAATYEQYF. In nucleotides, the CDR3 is TGTGCCAGCAGTTCCAGACTAGCGGCTACCTACGAGCAGTACTTC.

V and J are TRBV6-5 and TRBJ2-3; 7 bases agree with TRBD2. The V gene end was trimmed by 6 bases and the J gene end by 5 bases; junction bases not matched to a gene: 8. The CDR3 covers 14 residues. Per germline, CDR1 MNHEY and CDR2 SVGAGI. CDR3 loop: CASSRDYRVDTQYF. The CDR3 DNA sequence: TGTGCCAGCAGCAGGGACTATCGCGTAGATACGCAGTATTTT.

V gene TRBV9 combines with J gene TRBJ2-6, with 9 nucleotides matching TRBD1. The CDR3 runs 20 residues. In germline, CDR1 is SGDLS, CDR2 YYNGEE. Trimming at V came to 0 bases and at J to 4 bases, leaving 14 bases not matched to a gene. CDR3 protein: CASSVVGWTGAPAGANVLTF. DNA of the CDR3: TGTGCCAGCAGCGTAGTTGGTTGGACAGGGGCTCCGGCCGGGGCCAACGTCCTGACTTTC.

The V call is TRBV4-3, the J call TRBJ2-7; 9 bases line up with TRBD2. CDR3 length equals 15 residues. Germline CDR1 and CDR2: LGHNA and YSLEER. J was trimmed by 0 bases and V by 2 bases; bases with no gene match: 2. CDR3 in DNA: TGCGCCAGCAGCCAACAAGCGGGGGGCTCCTACGAGCAGTACTTC. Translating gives CASSQQAGGSYEQYF.

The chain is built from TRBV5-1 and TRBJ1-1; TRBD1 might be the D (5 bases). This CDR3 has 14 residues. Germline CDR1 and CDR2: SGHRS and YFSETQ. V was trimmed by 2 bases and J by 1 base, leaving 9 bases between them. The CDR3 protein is CASSFETANTEAFF. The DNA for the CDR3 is TGCGCCAGCAGCTTCGAGACAGCGAACACTGAAGCTTTCTTT.